This T cell receptor beta chain comes out of a study of monozygotic twins with inflammatory bowel disease. TCRdb re-analyzed the 5' RACE reads; it lists each CDR3 protein once, without DNA. The specimen's table records roughly 170,000 distinct CDR3 sequences. The CDR3 extends over 18 amino acids. Germline loops: CDR1 SGHRS, CDR2 YFSETQ. The sequencing input was blood. V gene TRBV5-1 combines with J gene TRBJ2-1; TCRdb selects TRBD2, and the lack of DNA leaves this call unchecked. This clonotype was obtained from a human donor with ulcerative colitis or Crohn's disease, or a healthy co-twin of an affected twin (not recorded which). CDR3 sequence reads: CASSLAKLSGGAGNEQFF.